One sample yielded the 12 T cell receptor beta chains listed below, sequenced in a study of T cells in Graves' hyperthyroidism and ophthalmopathy (dated 2019 in TCRdb). The library relied on multiplex PCR. TCRdb records Illumina HiSeq 2000 as the sequencer. The TCR beta CDR3 regions were amplified from the RNA transcripts. A first-round RT-PCR of the TCR CDR3 used the HTBI primer set with the Qiagen OneStep RT-PCR kit. The public reads were reanalyzed by TCRdb: fastp trimming at Q25, MiXCR alignment, in-frame beta chains only. Every CDR3 protein is listed once, alongside the most common genes and DNA of its rows. For this sample there are around 570,000 distinct CDR3 sequences; about 20% appear just once. The leading ten clones occupy over 45% of the sample. The specimen sequenced was blood. These receptors all come from a man aged 35-49 years with Graves' ophthalmopathy.

The J gene is TRBJ2-5, the V gene TRBV12-5; D gene unclear. The CDR3 contains 12 residues. Per germline, CDR1 LGHNT and CDR2 FRNRAP. The V gene lost 11 bases and the J gene lost 1 base, with 11 bases spanning the gap. This CDR3 is CASGPAQETQYF. In DNA, the CDR3 is TGTGCTTCCGGCCCAGCCCAAGAGACCCAGTACTTC.

The rearrangement links TRBV7-8 to TRBJ1-1; no definite D call. The CDR3 has 14 residues. The germline CDR1 and CDR2 sequences are SGHVS and FQNEAQ. Trimming removed 1 base at V and 4 bases at J, with 10 bases between. CDR3 nucleotides: TGTGCCAGCAGCTTAGGAGGCAGGAGCACTGAAGCTTTCTTT. Encoded protein: CASSLGGRSTEAFF.

In this sample, this clonotype turned up a few times. This chain connects TRBV30 to TRBJ2-4, with D possibly being TRBD2 (5 bases). CDR1 GTSNPN and CDR2 SVGIG come from the germline V gene (reference sequence). The CDR3 has 12 residues. V was cut by 0 bases and J by 9 bases, with 9 bases left in between. The CDR3 here is CAWSVLGAIQYF. The CDR3 coding sequence is TGTGCCTGGAGTGTACTAGGAGCCATTCAGTACTTC.

This clonotype was picked up a small number of times. The chain recombines TRBV7-2 with TRBJ2-5; D not resolved. The CDR3 is 14 residues long. CDR1 SGHTA and CDR2 FQGNSA come from the germline V gene. V was cut by 1 base and J by 2 bases, with 8 bases left in between. CDR3 in DNA: TGTGCCAGCAGCTTAGTAGCCAGACAAGAGACCCAGTACTTC. This encodes CASSLVARQETQYF.

Only a few counts were recorded for this clonotype. This chain connects TRBV20-1 to TRBJ2-3; the D gene is possibly TRBD2 (5 bases). Trimming cost V 5 bases and J 0 bases, with 12 bases left between them. This CDR3 contains 14 residues. Germline values: CDR1 DFQATT, CDR2 SNEGSKA (reference sequence). The CDR3 bases are TGCAGTGCTCGGGGTGACTGGAGCACAGATACGCAGTATTTT. As protein: CSARGDWSTDTQYF.

The chain uses TRBV20-1 and TRBJ2-1; 9 bases align to TRBD2. J was trimmed by 5 bases and V by 0 bases; bases with no gene match: 5. The CDR3 runs to 15 residues. The germline V gene encodes CDR1 DFQATT and CDR2 SNEGSKA (reference sequence). CDR3 sequence: CSARDFGGGDNEQFF. The CDR3 DNA sequence: TGCAGTGCTAGAGATTTTGGCGGGGGGGACAATGAGCAGTTCTTC.

The V gene is TRBV28, the J gene TRBJ2-2; 10 positions match TRBD1. J lost 5 bases, V lost 6 bases, and 9 bases had no gene match. Germline values: CDR1 MDHEN, CDR2 SYDVKM. The CDR3 is 16 residues long. The CDR3 spells CASSRTGTGVTGELFF. The CDR3 coding sequence is TGTGCCAGCAGCAGAACCGGGACAGGGGTTACCGGGGAGCTGTTTTTT.

This clonotype was seen more than once but under ten times. V usage is TRBV15 and J usage is TRBJ2-7; 12 bases match TRBD2. Germline CDR1 reads LNHNV; CDR2 reads YYDKDF (reference sequence). The CDR3 covers 15 residues. Germline trimming cut 4 bases from V and 3 bases from J; bases unmatched to any gene: 4. The CDR3 bases are TGTGCCACCAGCAAAGGGACTAGCGGGTACTACGAGCAGTACTTC. Translating it yields CATSKGTSGYYEQYF.

A few counts support this clonotype. The V and J genes are TRBV20-1 and TRBJ2-3, with D perhaps TRBD2 (5 bases). The V gene's germline CDR1 is DFQATT and CDR2 SNEGSKA (reference sequence). This CDR3 contains 15 residues. V lost 6 bases and J 7 bases, leaving 23 bases between the germline ends. The CDR3 is CSATPSAELANTQYF. The CDR3 DNA reads TGCAGTGCCACCCCTTCAGCGGAGCTAGCCAATACGCAGTATTTT.

This clonotype was counted between two and nine times. The J gene is TRBJ2-1, the V gene TRBV13, with 7 bases that match TRBD1. V lost 3 bases, J lost 8 bases, and 10 bases stayed unmatched. CDR3 length: 15 amino acids. From germline, CDR1 is PRHDT and CDR2 FYEKMQ (reference sequence). The CDR3 spells CASSFGTAFRDEQFF. The CDR3 DNA follows: TGTGCCAGCAGCTTTGGGACAGCCTTTAGGGATGAGCAGTTCTTC.

This clonotype was seen more than once but under ten times. This chain joins TRBV18 and TRBJ2-3, with TRBD2 matching over 10 bases. This CDR3 comprises 16 residues. V trimming: 8 bases; J trimming: 5 bases; junction bases outside the gene matches: 13. Germline CDR1 is KGHSH and CDR2 is LQKENI. The CDR3 is CASTRTSGGMGDTQYF. The DNA for the CDR3 is TGTGCCAGCACCCGGACTAGCGGCGGGATGGGAGATACGCAGTATTTT.

This chain links TRBV19 with TRBJ2-2; unclear D gene. V lost 5 bases, J lost 3 bases, and 13 bases lay in between. The CDR3 length is 15 residues. The germline CDR1 and CDR2 sequences are LNHDA and SQIVND (reference sequence). CDR3 in DNA: TGTGCCAGTAGTTCCCTTCCCTTTTACACCGGGGAGCTGTTTTTT. The encoded protein is CASSSLPFYTGELFF.